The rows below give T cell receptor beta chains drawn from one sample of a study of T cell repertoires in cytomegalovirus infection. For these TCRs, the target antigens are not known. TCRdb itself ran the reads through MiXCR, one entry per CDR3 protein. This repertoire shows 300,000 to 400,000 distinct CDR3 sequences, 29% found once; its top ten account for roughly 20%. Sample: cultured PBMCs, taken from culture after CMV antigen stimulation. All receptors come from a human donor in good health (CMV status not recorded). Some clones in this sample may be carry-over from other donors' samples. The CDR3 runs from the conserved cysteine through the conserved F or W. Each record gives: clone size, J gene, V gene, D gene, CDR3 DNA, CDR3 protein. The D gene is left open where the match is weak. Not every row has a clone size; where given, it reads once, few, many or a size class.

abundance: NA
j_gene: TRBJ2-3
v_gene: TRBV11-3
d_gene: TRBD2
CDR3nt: TGTGCCAGCAGCGTCGGGACTAGCGGGGAAGTCGATACGCAGTATTTT
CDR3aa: CASSVGTSGEVDTQYF

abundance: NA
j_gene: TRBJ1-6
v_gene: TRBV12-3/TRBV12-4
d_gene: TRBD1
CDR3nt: TGTGCCAGCAGTGCCCGGGACAGGGAGAATTCACCCCTCCACTTT
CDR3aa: CASSARDRENSPLHF

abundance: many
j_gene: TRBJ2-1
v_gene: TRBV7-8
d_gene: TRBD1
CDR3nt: TGTGCCAGCAGCTTAGCTTACAGGGGGAGTAATGAGCAGTTCTTC
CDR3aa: CASSLAYRGSNEQFF

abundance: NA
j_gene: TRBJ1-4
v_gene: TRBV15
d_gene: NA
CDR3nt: TGTGCCACCGGGGAGGGCTATAATGAAAAACTGTTTTTT
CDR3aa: CATGEGYNEKLFF

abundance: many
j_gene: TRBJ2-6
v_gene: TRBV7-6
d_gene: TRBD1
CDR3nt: TGTGCCAGCAGCTCGGGACAGGGGACTGGGGCCAACGTCCTGACTTTC
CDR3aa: CASSSGQGTGANVLTF

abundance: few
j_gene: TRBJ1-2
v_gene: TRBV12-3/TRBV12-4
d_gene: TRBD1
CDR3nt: TGTGCCAGCAGTCCTCGGACAGGTGATGGCTACACCTTC
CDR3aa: CASSPRTGDGYTF

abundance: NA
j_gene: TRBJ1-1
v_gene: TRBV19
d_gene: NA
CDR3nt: TGTGCCAGTACCCCAGGGGCAGGGACTGAAGCTTTCTTT
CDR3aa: CASTPGAGTEAFF

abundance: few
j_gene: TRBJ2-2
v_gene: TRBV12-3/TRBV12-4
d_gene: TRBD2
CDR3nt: TGTGCCAGCAGGTCGAGGACTAGAAGGGCCGGGGAGCTGTTTTTT
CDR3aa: CASRSRTRRAGELFF

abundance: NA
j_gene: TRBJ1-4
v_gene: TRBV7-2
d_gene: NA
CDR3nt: TGTGCCAGCAGCTTAGACCGGGGCCGCTCCGGAAAACTGTTTTTT
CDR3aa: CASSLDRGRSGKLFF

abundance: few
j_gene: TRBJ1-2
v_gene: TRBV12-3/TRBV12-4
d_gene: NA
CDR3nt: TGTGCCAGCAGCCAGGGGTTTAACTATGGCTACACCTTC
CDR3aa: CASSQGFNYGYTF